Presented here are 6 T cell receptor beta chains from one specimen sequenced in a study of regulatory T cells in long-lasting Graves disease. Time point reported: newly diagnosed GD, antithyroid drugs for less than 3 months. Making the TCR library involved RNA that had been extracted from PBMCs. Arm-PCR of CDR3 regions with iRepertoire HTBI primers generated TCR beta libraries. In TCRdb, the multiplex PCR reads were re-called with MiXCR into one record per CDR3 protein. The table shows around 450,000 distinct CDR3 sequences, with approximately 15% occurring only once. These same records also appear under a second study, on T cells in Graves' hyperthyroidism and ophthalmopathy.

The source material was peripheral blood mononuclear cells (PBMCs), sampled at new diagnosis, from a patient treated with antithyroid drugs. The source of these receptors is a young woman with Graves disease.

A remark on this clonotype: A much larger clone differs by one base, so this may be a read error. The chain is built from TRBV6-9 and TRBJ2-2; 7 positions agree with TRBD2. Germline CDR1 reads MNHGY; CDR2 reads SVAAGI. The V gene end was trimmed by 3 bases and the J gene end by 8 bases; junction bases not matched to a gene: 9. The CDR3 length is 15 residues. The DNA of the CDR3 is TGTGCCAGCAGTTACCCGACTAGCAAAGGGGGGGAGCTGTTTTTT. Translation: CASSYPTSKGGELFF.

For this clonotype: A much larger clonotype is one base distant, so this may be a read error. V and J are TRBV5-1 and TRBJ2-5, with TRBD1 matching over 12 bases. The CDR3 length is 15 residues. Germline loops: CDR1 SGHRS, CDR2 YFSETQ. The CDR3 loop is CASSQGQGAGDEQYF. The CDR3 nucleotides read TGTGCCAGCAGCCAGGGACAGGGGGCTGGGGATGAGCAGTACTTC.

V is TRBV19 and J is TRBJ2-2; D perhaps matches TRBD1 (5 bases). The CDR3 is made up of 15 amino acids. Germline values: CDR1 LNHDA, CDR2 SQIVND (reference sequence). V shed 2 bases and J shed 6 bases, with 13 bases lying between them. As DNA, the CDR3 is TGTGCCAGTAGTATAAGGGGAATTCGACCCGGGGAGCTGTTTTTT. This codes for CASSIRGIRPGELFF.

This clonotype was seen ten or more times. The chain recombines TRBV3-1 with TRBJ2-3, with 8 nucleotides matching TRBD2. The germline V gene has CDR1 LGHDT and CDR2 YNNKEL (reference sequence). The CDR3 spans 14 residues. J was trimmed by 8 bases and V by 4 bases; bases with no gene match: 8. The CDR3 bases are TGTGCCAGCAGCCTGGGACTAGAGGCCGGTACGCAGTATTTT. Translated, it gives CASSLGLEAGTQYF.

Regarding this clonotype: A much more abundant neighbour one base away suggests this may be a read error. V usage is TRBV28 and J usage is TRBJ1-1; 9 bases are a match to TRBD1. The CDR3 runs to 15 residues. Germline CDR1 MDHEN, CDR2 SYDVKM. The CDR3: CSSNPGQGYSTEAFF. The CDR3 region has the DNA TGTTCCAGCAACCCGGGACAGGGTTATAGCACTGAAGCTTTCTTT.

There are many counts of this clonotype. The chain uses TRBV20-1 and TRBJ1-2; D is uncertain. Germline CDR1 is DFQATT and CDR2 is SNEGSKA (reference sequence). This CDR3 contains 15 residues. V shed 0 bases and J shed 4 bases, with 15 bases lying between them. CDR3 loop: CSARDPQAWIYGYTF. The CDR3 region has the DNA TGCAGTGCTAGAGATCCCCAGGCTTGGATCTATGGCTACACCTTC.